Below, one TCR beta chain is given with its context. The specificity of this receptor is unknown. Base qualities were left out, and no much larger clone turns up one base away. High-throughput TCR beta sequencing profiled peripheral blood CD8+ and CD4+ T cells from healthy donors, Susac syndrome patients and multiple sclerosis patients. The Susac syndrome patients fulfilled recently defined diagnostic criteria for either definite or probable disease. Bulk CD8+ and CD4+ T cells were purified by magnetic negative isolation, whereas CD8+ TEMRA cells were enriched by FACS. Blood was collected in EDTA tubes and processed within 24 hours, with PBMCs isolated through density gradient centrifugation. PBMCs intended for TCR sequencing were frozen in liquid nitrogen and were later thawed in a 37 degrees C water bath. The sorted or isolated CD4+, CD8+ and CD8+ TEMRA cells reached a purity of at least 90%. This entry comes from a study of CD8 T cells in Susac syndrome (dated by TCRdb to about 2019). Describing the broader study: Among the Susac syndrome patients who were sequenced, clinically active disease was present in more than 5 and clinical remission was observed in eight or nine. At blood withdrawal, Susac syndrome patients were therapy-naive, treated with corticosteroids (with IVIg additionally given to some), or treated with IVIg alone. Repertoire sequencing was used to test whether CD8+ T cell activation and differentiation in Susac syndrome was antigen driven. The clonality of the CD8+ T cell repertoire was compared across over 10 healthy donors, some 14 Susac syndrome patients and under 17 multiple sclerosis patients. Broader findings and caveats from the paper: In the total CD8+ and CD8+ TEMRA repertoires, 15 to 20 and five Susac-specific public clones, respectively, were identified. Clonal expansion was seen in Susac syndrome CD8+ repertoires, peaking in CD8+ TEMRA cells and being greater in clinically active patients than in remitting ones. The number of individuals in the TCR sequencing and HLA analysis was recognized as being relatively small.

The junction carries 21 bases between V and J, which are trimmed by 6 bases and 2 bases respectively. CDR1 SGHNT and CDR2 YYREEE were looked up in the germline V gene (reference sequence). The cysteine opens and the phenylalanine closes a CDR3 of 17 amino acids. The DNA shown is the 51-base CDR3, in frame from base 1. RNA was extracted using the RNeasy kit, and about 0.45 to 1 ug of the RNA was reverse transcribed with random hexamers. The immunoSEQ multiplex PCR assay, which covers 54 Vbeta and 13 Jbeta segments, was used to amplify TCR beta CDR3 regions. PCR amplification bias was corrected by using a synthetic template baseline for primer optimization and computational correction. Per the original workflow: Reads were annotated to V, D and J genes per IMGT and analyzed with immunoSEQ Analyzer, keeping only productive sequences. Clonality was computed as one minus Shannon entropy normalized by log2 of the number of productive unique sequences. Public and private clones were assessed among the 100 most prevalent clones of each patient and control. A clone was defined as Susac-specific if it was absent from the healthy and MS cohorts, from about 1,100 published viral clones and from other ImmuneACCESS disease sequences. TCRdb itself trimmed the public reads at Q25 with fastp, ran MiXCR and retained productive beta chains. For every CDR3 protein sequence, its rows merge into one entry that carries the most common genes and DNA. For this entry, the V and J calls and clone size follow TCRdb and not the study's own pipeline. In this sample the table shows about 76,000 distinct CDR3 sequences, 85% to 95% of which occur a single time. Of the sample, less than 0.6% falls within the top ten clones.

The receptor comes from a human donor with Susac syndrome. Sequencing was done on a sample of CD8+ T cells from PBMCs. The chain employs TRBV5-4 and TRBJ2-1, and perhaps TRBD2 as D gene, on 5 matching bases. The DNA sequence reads TGTGCCAGCACCCTGGGGAGTGAGTTTGTCGCCTACAATGAGCAGTTCTTC. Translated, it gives CASTLGSEFVAYNEQFF.